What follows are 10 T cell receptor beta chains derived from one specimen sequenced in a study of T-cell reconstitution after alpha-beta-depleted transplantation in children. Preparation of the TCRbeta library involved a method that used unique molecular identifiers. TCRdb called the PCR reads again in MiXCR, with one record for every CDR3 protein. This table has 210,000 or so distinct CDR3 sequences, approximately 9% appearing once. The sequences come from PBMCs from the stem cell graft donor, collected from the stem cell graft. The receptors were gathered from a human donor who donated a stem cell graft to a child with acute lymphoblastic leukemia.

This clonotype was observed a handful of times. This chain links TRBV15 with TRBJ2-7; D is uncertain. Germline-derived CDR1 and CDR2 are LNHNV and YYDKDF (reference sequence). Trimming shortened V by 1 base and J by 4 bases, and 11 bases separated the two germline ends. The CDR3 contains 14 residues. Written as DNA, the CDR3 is TGTGCCACCAGCAGAGGCTCCGCCGTGTACGAGCAGTACTTC. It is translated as CATSRGSAVYEQYF. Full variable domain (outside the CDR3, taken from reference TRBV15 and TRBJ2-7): DAMVIQNPRYQVTQFGKPVTLSCSQTLNHNVMYWYQQKSSQAPKLLFHYYDKDFNNEADTPDNFQSRRPNTSFCFLDIRSPGLGDTAMYLCATSRGSAVYEQYFGPGTRLTVT.

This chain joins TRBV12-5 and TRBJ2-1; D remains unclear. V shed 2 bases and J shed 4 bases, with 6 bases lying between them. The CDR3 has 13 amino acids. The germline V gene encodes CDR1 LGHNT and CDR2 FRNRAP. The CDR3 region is CASGLTVYNEQFF. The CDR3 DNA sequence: TGTGCTAGTGGTTTGACAGTTTACAATGAGCAGTTCTTC.

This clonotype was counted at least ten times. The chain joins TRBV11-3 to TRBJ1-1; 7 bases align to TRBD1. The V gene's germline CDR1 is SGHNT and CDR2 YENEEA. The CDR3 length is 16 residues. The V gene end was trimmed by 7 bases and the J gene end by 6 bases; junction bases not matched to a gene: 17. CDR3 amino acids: CASTPGQIPWIPEAFF. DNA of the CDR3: TGTGCCAGCACCCCGGGACAGATCCCTTGGATACCTGAAGCTTTCTTT.

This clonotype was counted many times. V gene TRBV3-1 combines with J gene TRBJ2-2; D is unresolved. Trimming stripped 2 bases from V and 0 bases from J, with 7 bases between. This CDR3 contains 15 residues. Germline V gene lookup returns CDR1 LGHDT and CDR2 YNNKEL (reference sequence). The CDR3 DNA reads TGTGCCAGCAGCCAATCAGTCGCGAACACCGGGGAGCTGTTTTTT. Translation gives CASSQSVANTGELFF.

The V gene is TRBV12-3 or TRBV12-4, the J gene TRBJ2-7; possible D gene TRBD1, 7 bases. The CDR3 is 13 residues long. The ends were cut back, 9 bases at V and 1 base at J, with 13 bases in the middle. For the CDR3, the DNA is TGTGCCAGTTCGACAGGGAGGTCCTACGAGCAGTACTTC. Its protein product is CASSTGRSYEQYF.

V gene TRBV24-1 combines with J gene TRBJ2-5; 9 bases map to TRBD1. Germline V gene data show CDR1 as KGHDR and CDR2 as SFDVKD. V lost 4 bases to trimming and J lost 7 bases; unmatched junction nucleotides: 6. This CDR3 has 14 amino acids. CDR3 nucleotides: TGTGCCACCAGTGAAACAGGGGGCGGGTTGACCCAGTACTTC. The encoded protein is CATSETGGGLTQYF.

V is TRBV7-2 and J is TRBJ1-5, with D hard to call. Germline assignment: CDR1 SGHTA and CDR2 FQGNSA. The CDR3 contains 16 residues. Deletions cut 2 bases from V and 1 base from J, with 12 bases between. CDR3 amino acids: CASSLSPSASNQPQHF. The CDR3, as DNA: TGTGCCAGCAGCTTAAGTCCTAGCGCGAGCAATCAGCCCCAGCATTTT.

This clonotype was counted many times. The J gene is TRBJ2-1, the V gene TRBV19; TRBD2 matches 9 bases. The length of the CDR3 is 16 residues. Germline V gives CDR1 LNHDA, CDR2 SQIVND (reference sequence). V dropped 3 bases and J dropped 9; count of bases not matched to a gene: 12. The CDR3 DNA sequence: TGTGCCAGTAGTATGTCGCAGCGGGGGGCCTTCGCTGAGCAGTTCTTC. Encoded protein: CASSMSQRGAFAEQFF.

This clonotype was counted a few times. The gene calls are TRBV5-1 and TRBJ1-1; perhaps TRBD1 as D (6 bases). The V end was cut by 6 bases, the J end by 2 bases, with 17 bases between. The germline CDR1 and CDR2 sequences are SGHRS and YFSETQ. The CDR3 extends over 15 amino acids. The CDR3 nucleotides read TGCGCCAGCAACAAGGGGGGCGATCTAAACACTGAAGCTTTCTTT. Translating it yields CASNKGGDLNTEAFF.

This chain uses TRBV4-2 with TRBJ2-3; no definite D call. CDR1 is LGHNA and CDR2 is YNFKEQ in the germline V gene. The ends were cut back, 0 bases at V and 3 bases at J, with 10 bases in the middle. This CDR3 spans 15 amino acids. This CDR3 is CASSQESRGTDTQYF. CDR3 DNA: TGTGCCAGCAGCCAAGAAAGTAGAGGAACAGATACGCAGTATTTT.